The sequence of this TCR beta chain was determined in a study of blood T cell repertoires in COVID-19. Study in general: Researchers got acute and convalescent COVID-19 samples from the United States, Italy and Spain.

All enrollees were roughly 18 to 100 years old and from roughly 26 US areas. Germline V gene sequence: CDR1 MDHEN, CDR2 SYDVKM. CDR3 size: 16 residues. The J segment lost 6 bases and the V segment lost 4 bases, leaving 11 bases of the junction unmatched. Source study methods: Amplification from reference gene primers served as the basis for estimated nucleated cell counts. TCRdb's table, derived via immunoSEQ multiplex PCR, lists solely in-frame clones and lacks some. The D gene and trimming were derived from the DNA, and the V and J assignments and clone size from that table. Of about 180,000 clones in the sample, approximately 89% are singletons; the top ten hold approximately 2.1%. In its sample, this clone was seen once.

Sequenced material: PBMCs or T cells enriched from blood (not recorded which). This sequence originates from a middle-aged woman with acute COVID-19. The rearrangement uses TRBV28 and TRBJ2-5; TRBD2 agrees at 10 bases. The CDR3 nucleotides read TGTGCCAGCAGTTCGCCGGGGAGCGGGGGGGCCCAGACCCAGTACTTC. Translated, it gives CASSSPGSGGAQTQYF.